Shown below are 7 T cell receptor beta chains from a single sample sequenced in a study of response to subunit inactivated influenza vaccine. TCRdb fed the RT-PCR reads into MiXCR, producing one record per CDR3 protein. The data contain hundreds of thousands of distinct CDR3 sequences, about 15% of them singletons. The starting material was PBMCs from blood, obtained roughly 12 days after vaccination. All receptors come from a man aged 50 or older who received an inactivated influenza vaccine.

This clonotype was counted a few times. This chain uses TRBV6-1 with TRBJ2-7, with TRBD1 identical over 10 bases. Germline V gene data show CDR1 as MNHNS and CDR2 as SASEGT. This CDR3 has 17 amino acids. V was clipped by 1 base and J by 6 bases; unmatched bases: 12. In nucleotides, the CDR3 is TGTGCCAGCAGTGAAGGGTGGGGGACAGGGGAGGTGGTCGAGCAGTACTTC. Its translation: CASSEGWGTGEVVEQYF.

There are a few counts of this clonotype. This chain connects TRBV24-1 to TRBJ2-5; TRBD1 matches at 7 bases. The CDR3 is 15 amino acids. V lost 4 bases, J lost 2 bases, and 6 bases stayed unmatched. CDR1 KGHDR and CDR2 SFDVKD come from the germline V gene. The CDR3 protein is CATSEAGTAQETQYF. As DNA, the CDR3 is TGTGCCACCAGTGAGGCCGGGACAGCGCAAGAGACCCAGTACTTC.

The chain has TRBV20-1 and TRBJ2-5; the match to TRBD2 covers 8 bases. The CDR3 is 13 residues long. The V and J ends lost 3 bases and 4 bases, in that order; junction bases with no gene match: 4. CDR1 and CDR2 (germline): DFQATT, SNEGSKA (reference sequence). CDR3 coding DNA: TGCAGTGCTAGTGCGGGAGGCCTAGAGACCCAGTACTTC. Translated, it gives CSASAGGLETQYF.

This clonotype was seen ten or more times. CDR3 in DNA: TGTGCCATCAGTCCCGGAACCTATGGCTACACCTTC. It specifies CAISPGTYGYTF. V usage is TRBV10-3 and J usage is TRBJ1-2; D is ambiguous. This CDR3 is 12 amino acids long. The germline V gene encodes CDR1 ENHRY and CDR2 SYGVKD. Trimming cost V 5 bases and J 4 bases, with 8 bases left between them.

This chain connects TRBV20-1 to TRBJ2-3, with D unclear. Trimming took 3 bases from V and 1 from J, leaving 8 bases between them. The CDR3 spans 13 residues. Germline V lookup: CDR1 DFQATT, CDR2 SNEGSKA (reference sequence). As DNA, the CDR3 is TGCAGTGCTAGGGGCTCAGGCACAGATACGCAGTATTTT. Translation: CSARGSGTDTQYF.

This clonotype appeared a few times. The CDR3 loop reads CASSQGSLAHEQFF. The CDR3 DNA follows: TGTGCCAGCAGCCAAGGGTCACTAGCCCATGAGCAGTTCTTC. V usage is TRBV4-2 and J usage is TRBJ2-1, with D possibly matching TRBD2 (6 bases). There are 14 residues in the CDR3. The V gene's germline CDR1 is LGHNA and CDR2 YNFKEQ. Trimming removed 1 base from V and 8 bases from J, with 12 bases in between.

As for this clonotype: Since the CDR3 does not end with the conserved phenylalanine or tryptophan, this likely comes from a read error. V gene TRBV5-1 combines with J gene TRBJ1-1; tentatively, D is TRBD1 (6 bases). CDR3 length: 14 amino acids. V shed 4 bases and J shed 2 bases, with 12 bases lying between them. Looked up from germline, CDR1 is SGHRS and CDR2 is YFSETQ. CDR3 residues: CASSKDSSNTEAFL. CDR3 in DNA: TGCGCCAGCAGCAAGGACAGCTCTAACACTGAAGCTTTCCTT.